Listed below are T cell receptor beta chains from one sample, sequenced in a study of shared T cell receptors in the human thymus. Profiling relied on immunoSEQ multiplex PCR, and the TCRdb table lists in-frame clones only, not all of them. This table has about 380,000 clones, around 95% appearing once. Sample: thymocytes. These receptors originate from a human donor. CDR3s include the opening cysteine and the closing phenylalanine or tryptophan. Each record gives: J gene, V gene, CDR3 protein.

TRBJ1-4	TRBV4-3	CASSQEEKRGREKLFF
TRBJ1-2	TRBV28	CASSFHARHRSNYGYTF
TRBJ2-3	TRBV18	CASSPRGRGDTQYF
TRBJ1-4	TRBV7-2	CASSSSQGATNEKLFF
TRBJ2-4	TRBV18	CASSPLEGGVPTGPNIQYF
TRBJ2-1	TRBV4-3	CASSQDRARVYNEQFF
TRBJ1-2	TRBV7-2	CASSSASGVGDYGYTF
TRBJ1-1	TRBV6-5	CASSATANTEAFF
TRBJ1-5	TRBV19	CASRRGPYMRDRPSNQPQHF
TRBJ2-1	TRBV10-3	CAISTSGSSEQFF
TRBJ1-2	TRBV19	CASSIRKGVGYYGYTF
TRBJ2-1	TRBV15	CATSRDPGLAGEQGNEQFF
TRBJ2-7	TRBV5-8	CASSLVLEQYF
TRBJ2-1	TRBV7-8	CASSLASGGHNEQFF
TRBJ1-3	TRBV6-6	CASSRGQQGPGNTIYF
TRBJ2-4	TRBV19	CASSVGLVYDIQYF
TRBJ1-1	TRBV9	CASSPLLGQLTEAFF
TRBJ2-5	TRBV27	CASSLAPSSSQETQYF
TRBJ1-2	TRBV5-1	CASSPGGTGRYGYTF
TRBJ2-5	TRBV27	CASSATEGKETQYF
TRBJ2-2	TRBV19	CASNPFPYPINTGELFF
TRBJ1-4	TRBV6-1	CASSARDRSATNEKLFF
TRBJ2-3	TRBV28	CASSTSGRADTDTQYF
TRBJ2-1	TRBV4-1	CASSQGATIRDSYNEQFF
TRBJ2-1	TRBV9	CASNRQENEQFF
TRBJ1-5	TRBV28	CASSLSRGPPPNQPQHF
TRBJ2-3	TRBV21-1	CASSKVRRETDTQYF
TRBJ2-3	TRBV19	CASSFERTDTQYF
TRBJ2-7	TRBV4-1	CASSQDRDPRQGDFAYEQYF
TRBJ2-7	TRBV6-5	CASSYNGPGNEQYF
TRBJ2-7	TRBV28	CASSLSGGTYEQYF
TRBJ2-1	TRBV6-1	CASRGLAGNEQFF
TRBJ1-4	TRBV28	CASSLGTGGQVTNEKLFF
TRBJ2-7	TRBV27	CASSLSPRTYEQYF
TRBJ1-1	TRBV14	CASSTPGQGNTEAFF
TRBJ2-1	TRBV5-1	CASSLYGTRCYNEQFF
TRBJ2-1	TRBV11-2	CASSRTLGTSTNEQFF
TRBJ2-1	TRBV19	CASSIRDYNEQFF
TRBJ2-1	TRBV5-1	CASSFGTSGSNEQFF
TRBJ2-2	TRBV4-1	CASSQAGKTPGLRENTGELFF
TRBJ2-3	TRBV14	CASSPLSGRADTQYF
TRBJ2-5	TRBV7-8	CASSRLAGGPEETQYF
TRBJ2-7	TRBV28	CASSPGLAGWGPYEQYF
TRBJ1-2	TRBV6-6	CASGSPGRPLSTRF
TRBJ1-3	TRBV28	CASSRDRVLVGNTIYF
TRBJ2-6	TRBV7-8	CASSLDDHSGANVLTF
TRBJ2-3	TRBV5-1	CASSSEREVSTDTQYF
TRBJ2-2	TRBV27	CASSCGLRTGPNLNTGELFF
TRBJ2-1	TRBV14	CASSQRGLGYYNEQFF
TRBJ1-5	TRBV19	CASSIDSASDSNQPQHF
TRBJ1-2	TRBV6-1	CASSPGQGYYGYTF
TRBJ2-5	TRBV12-2	CASRLVHQPSETQYF
TRBJ2-7	TRBV5-5	CASSMGAQRVNSYEQYF